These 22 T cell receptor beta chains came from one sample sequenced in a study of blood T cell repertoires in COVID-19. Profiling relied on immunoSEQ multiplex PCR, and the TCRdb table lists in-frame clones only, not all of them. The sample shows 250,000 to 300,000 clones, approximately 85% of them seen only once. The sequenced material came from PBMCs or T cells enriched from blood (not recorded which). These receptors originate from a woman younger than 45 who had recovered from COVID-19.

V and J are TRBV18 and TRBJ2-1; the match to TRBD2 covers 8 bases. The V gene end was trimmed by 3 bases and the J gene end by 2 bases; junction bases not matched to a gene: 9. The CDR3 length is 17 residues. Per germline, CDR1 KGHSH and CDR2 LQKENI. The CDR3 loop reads CASSPKVGSGTYNEQFF. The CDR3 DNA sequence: TGTGCCAGCTCACCCAAAGTTGGTAGCGGGACCTACAATGAGCAGTTCTTC.

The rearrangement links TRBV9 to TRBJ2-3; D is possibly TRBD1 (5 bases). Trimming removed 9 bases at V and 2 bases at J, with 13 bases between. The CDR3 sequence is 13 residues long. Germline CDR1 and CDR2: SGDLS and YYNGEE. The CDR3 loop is CATSKQDTDTQYF. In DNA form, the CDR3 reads TGTGCCACCTCAAAACAGGACACAGATACGCAGTATTTT.

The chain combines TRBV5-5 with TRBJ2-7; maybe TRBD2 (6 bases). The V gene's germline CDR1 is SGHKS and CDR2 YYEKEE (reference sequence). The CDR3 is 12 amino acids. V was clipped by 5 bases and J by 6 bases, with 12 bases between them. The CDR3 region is CASRLAGSEQYF. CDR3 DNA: TGTGCCAGCAGACTTGCGGGGAGCGAGCAGTACTTC.

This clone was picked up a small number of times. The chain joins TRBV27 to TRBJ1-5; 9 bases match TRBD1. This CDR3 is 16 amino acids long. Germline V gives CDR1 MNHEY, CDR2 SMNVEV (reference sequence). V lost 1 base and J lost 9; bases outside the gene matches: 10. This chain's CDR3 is CASSLLGPGQGAPQHF. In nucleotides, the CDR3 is TGTGCCAGCAGTTTATTAGGGCCGGGACAGGGAGCGCCCCAGCATTTT.

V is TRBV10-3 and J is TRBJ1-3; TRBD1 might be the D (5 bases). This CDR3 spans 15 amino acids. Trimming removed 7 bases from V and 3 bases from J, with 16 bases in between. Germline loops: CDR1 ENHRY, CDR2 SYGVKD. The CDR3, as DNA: TGTGCCATCACCAAGTCCCCCGGGGGTGGAAACACCATATATTTT. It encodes CAITKSPGGGNTIYF.

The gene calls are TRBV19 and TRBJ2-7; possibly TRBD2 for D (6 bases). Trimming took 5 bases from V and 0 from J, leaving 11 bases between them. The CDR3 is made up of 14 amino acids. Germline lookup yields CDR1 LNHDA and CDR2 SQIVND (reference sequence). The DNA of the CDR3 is TGTGCCAGTAGTGTCGGACTACACTCCTACGAGCAGTACTTC. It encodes CASSVGLHSYEQYF.

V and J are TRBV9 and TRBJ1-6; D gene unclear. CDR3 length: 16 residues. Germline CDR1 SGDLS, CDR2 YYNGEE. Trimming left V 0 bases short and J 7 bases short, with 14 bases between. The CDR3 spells CASSVVGRTGNSPLHF. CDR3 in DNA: TGTGCCAGCAGCGTAGTAGGGCGGACGGGGAATTCACCCCTCCACTTT.

CDR3 sequence (DNA): TGCGCCAGCAGCCCTGGCACCCTAGGTGGTGAGCAGTTCTTC. Translated: CASSPGTLGGEQFF. The genes are TRBV5-1 and TRBJ2-1, with unresolved D. V lost 4 bases and J lost 9, with 17 bases in between. The CDR3 has 14 amino acids. Per germline, CDR1 SGHRS and CDR2 YFSETQ.

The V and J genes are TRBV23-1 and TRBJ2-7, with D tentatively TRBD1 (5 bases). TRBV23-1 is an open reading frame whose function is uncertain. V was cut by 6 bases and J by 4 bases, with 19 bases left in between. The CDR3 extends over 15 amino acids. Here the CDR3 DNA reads TGCGCCAGCAGAAGCAAACAGGCTTATGTTTACGAGCAGTACTTC. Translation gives CASRSKQAYVYEQYF.

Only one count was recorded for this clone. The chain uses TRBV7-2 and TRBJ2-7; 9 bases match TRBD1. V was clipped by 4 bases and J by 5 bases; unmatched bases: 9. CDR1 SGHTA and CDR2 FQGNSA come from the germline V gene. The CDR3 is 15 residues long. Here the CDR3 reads CASSSRTGVRHEQYF. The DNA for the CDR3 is TGTGCCAGCAGCTCTCGGACAGGGGTTCGACACGAGCAGTACTTC. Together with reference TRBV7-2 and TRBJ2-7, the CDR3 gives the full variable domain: GAGVSQSPSNKVTEKGKDVELRCDPISGHTALYWYRQSLGQGLEFLIYFQGNSAPDKSGLPSDRFSAERTGGSVSTLTIQRTQQEDSAVYLCASSSRTGVRHEQYFGPGTRLTVT.

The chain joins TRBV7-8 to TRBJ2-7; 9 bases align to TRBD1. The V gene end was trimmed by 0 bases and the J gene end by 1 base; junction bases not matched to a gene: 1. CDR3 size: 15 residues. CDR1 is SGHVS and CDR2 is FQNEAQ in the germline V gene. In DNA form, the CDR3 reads TGTGCCAGCAGCTTAGCCGGGACAGGGTCCTACGAGCAGTACTTC. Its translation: CASSLAGTGSYEQYF.

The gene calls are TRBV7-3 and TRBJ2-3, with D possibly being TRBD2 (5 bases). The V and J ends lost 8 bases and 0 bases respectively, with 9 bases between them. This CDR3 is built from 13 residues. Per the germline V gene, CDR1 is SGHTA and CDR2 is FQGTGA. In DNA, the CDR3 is TGTGCCAGCGGCCGGGGTAGCACAGATACGCAGTATTTT. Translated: CASGRGSTDTQYF. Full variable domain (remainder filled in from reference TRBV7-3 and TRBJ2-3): GAGVSQTPSNKVTEKGKYVELRCDPISGHTALYWYRQSLGQGPEFLIYFQGTGAADDSGLPNDRFFAVRPEGSVSTLKIQRTERGDSAVYLCASGRGSTDTQYFGPGTRLTVL.

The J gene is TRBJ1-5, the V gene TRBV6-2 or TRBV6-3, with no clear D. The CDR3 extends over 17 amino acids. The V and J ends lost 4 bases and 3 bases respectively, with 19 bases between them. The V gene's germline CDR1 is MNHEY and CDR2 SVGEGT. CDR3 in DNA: TGTGCCAGCAGTTCCTCGACGGGGATGGTGAACAATCAGCCCCAGCATTTT. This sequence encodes CASSSSTGMVNNQPQHF.

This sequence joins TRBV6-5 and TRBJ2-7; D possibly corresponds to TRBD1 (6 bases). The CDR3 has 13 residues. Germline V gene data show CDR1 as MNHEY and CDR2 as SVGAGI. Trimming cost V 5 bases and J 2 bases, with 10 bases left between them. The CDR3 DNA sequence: TGTGCCAGCAGTCACAGGGACGCCTACGAGCAGTACTTC. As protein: CASSHRDAYEQYF.

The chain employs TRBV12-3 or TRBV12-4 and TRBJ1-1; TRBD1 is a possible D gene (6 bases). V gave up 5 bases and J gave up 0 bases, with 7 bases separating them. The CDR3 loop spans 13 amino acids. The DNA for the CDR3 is TGTGCCAGCAGTAAGGGGGTGAACACTGAAGCTTTCTTT. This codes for CASSKGVNTEAFF.

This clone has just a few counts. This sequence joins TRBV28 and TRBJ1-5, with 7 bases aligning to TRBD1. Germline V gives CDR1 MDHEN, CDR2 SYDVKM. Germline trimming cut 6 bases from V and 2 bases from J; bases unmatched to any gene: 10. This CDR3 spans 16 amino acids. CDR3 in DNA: TGTGCCAGCAGAACCGACAGGGCTGTAGGCAATCAGCCCCAGCATTTT. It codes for CASRTDRAVGNQPQHF.

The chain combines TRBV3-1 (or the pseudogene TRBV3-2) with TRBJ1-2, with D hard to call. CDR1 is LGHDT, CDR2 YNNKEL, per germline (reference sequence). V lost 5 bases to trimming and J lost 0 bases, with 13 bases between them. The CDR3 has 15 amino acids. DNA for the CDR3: TGTGCCAGCAGCAAGAGTAGCCCCTCTAACTATGGCTACACCTTC. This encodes CASSKSSPSNYGYTF.

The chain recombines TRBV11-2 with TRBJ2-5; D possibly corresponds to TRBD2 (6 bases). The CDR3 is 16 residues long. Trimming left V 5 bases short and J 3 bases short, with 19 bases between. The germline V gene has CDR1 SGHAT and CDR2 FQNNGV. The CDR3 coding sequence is TGTGCCAGCAGCCCAGCCGGGCTTGCGGGGAAAGAGACCCAGTACTTC. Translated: CASSPAGLAGKETQYF.

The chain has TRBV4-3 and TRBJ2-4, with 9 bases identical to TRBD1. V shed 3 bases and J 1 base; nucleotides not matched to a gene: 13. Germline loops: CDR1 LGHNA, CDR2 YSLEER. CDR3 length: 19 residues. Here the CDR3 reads CASSHDLWTGVAAKNIQYF. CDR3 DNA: TGCGCCAGCAGCCATGACCTGTGGACAGGGGTAGCGGCCAAAAACATTCAGTACTTC.

The CDR3 coding sequence is TGTGCCAGCAGGACAGGGGTCCAGTCAATTTCACCCCTCCACTTT. It specifies CASRTGVQSISPLHF. This chain connects TRBV3-1 (or the pseudogene TRBV3-2) to TRBJ1-6; TRBD1 matches at 8 bases. There are 15 residues in the CDR3. The J segment lost 9 bases and the V segment lost 6 bases, leaving 10 bases of the junction unmatched. Per the germline V gene, CDR1 is LGHDT and CDR2 is YNNKEL (reference sequence).

CDR3 sequence (DNA): TGTGCCAGCAGCGTAGGGCGGGGCTCTCTCTATGGCTACACCTTC. It yields the protein CASSVGRGSLYGYTF. The chain employs TRBV9 and TRBJ1-2; D is perhaps TRBD1 (5 bases). Deletions cut 0 bases from V and 4 bases from J, with 13 bases between. This CDR3 is built from 15 residues. CDR1 SGDLS and CDR2 YYNGEE come from the germline V gene.

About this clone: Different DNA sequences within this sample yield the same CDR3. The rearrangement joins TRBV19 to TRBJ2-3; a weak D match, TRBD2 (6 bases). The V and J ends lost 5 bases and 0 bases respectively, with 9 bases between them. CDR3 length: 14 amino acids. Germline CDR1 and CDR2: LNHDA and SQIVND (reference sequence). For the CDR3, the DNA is TGTGCCAGTAGTTTAGGGACTAGCACAGATACGCAGTATTTT. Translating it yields CASSLGTSTDTQYF.